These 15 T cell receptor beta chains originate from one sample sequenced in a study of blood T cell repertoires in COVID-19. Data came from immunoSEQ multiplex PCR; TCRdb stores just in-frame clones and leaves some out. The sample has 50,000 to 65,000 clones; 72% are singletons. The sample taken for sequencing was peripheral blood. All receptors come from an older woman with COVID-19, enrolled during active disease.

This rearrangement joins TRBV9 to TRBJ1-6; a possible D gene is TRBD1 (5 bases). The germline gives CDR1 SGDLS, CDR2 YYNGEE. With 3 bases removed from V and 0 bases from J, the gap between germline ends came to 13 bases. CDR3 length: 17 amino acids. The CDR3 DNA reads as TGTGCCAGCAGCGGGGATAGACAGAACTCCTATAATTCACCCCTCCACTTT. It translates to CASSGDRQNSYNSPLHF.

The DNA for the CDR3 is TGTGCCAGTAGTACCGGCGGAGCTAATGAAAAACTGTTTTTT. As protein: CASSTGGANEKLFF. The rearrangement joins TRBV19 to TRBJ1-4; D gene ambiguous. The CDR3 length is 14 residues. The V and J ends lost 4 bases and 3 bases respectively, with 9 bases between them. The germline CDR1 and CDR2 sequences are LNHDA and SQIVND (reference sequence). The entire variable domain, with the rest obtained from reference TRBV19 and TRBJ1-4, is as follows: DGGITQSPKYLFRKEGQNVTLSCEQNLNHDAMYWYRQDPGQGLRLIYYSQIVNDFQKGDIAEGYSVSREKKESFPLTVTSAQKNPTAFYLCASSTGGANEKLFFGSGTQLSVL.

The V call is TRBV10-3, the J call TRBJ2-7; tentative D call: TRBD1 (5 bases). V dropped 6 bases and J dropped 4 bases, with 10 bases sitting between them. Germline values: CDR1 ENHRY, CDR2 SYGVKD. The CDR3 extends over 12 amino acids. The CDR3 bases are TGTGCCATCAGGGAGACAGCATACGAGCAGTACTTC. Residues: CAIRETAYEQYF.

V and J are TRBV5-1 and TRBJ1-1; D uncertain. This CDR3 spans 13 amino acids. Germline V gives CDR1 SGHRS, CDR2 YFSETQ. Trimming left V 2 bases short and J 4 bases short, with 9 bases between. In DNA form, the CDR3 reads TGCGCCAGCAGCTTCACCCTAGGCACTGAAGCTTTCTTT. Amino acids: CASSFTLGTEAFF.

For the CDR3, the DNA is TGTGCCAGCAGCGGACAGGGGGCGCGAGGAGAAAAACTGTTTTTT. Residues: CASSGQGARGEKLFF. The rearrangement joins TRBV28 to TRBJ1-4; 11 nucleotides line up with TRBD1. Unmatched junction bases numbered 8, after V lost 6 bases and J lost 8 bases. The CDR3 is 15 residues long. Germline V gives CDR1 MDHEN, CDR2 SYDVKM.

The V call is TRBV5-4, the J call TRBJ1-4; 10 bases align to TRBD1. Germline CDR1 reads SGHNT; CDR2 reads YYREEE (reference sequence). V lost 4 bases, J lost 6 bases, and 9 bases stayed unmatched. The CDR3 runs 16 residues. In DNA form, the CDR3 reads TGTGCCAGCAGCCCCACGATAGGGACAGGGGATGAAAAACTGTTTTTT. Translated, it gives CASSPTIGTGDEKLFF.

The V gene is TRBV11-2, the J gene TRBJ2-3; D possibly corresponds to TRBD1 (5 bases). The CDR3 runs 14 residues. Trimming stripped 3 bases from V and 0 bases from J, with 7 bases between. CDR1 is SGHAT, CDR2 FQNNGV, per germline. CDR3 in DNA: TGTGCCAGCAGCTTGGGGCCGAGCACAGATACGCAGTATTTT. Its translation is CASSLGPSTDTQYF.

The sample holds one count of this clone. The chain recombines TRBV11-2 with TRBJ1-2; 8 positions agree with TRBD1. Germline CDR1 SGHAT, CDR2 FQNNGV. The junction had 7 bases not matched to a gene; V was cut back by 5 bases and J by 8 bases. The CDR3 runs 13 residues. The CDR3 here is CASSQTGVSGYTF. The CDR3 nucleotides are TGTGCCAGCAGCCAGACAGGGGTGAGCGGCTACACCTTC.

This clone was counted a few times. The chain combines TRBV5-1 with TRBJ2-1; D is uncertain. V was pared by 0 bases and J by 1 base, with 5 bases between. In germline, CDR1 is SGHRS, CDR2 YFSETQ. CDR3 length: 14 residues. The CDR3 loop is CASSLESSYNEQFF. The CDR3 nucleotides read TGCGCCAGCAGCTTGGAGAGTTCCTACAATGAGCAGTTCTTC.

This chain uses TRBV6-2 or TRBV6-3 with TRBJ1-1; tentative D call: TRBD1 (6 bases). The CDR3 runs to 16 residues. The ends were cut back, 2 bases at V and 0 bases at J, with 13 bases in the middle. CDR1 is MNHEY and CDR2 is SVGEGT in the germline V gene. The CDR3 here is CASSYNRVFMNTEAFF. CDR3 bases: TGTGCCAGCAGTTACAACAGGGTTTTCATGAACACTGAAGCTTTCTTT.

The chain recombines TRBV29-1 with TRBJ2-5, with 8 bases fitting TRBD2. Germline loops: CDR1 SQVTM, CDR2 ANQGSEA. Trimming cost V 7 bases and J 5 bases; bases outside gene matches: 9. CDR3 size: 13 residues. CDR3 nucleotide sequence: TGCAGCGCCGGGACTAGTGTGAGTGAGACCCAGTACTTC. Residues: CSAGTSVSETQYF.

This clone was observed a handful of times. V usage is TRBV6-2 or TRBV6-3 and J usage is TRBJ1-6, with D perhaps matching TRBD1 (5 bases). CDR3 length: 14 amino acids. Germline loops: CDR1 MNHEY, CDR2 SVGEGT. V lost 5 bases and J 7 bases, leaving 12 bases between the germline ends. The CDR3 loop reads CASSQGSANSPLHF. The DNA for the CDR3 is TGTGCCAGCAGTCAGGGATCCGCCAATTCACCCCTCCACTTT.

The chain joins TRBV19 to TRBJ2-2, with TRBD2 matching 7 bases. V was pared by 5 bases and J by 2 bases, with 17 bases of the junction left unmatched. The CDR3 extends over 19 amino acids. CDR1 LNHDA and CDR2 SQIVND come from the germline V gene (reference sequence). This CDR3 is CASSWGGMARRANTGELFF. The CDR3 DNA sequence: TGTGCCAGTAGTTGGGGGGGGATGGCTCGGAGGGCCAACACCGGGGAGCTGTTTTTT. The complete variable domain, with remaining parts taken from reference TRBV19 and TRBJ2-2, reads DGGITQSPKYLFRKEGQNVTLSCEQNLNHDAMYWYRQDPGQGLRLIYYSQIVNDFQKGDIAEGYSVSREKKESFPLTVTSAQKNPTAFYLCASSWGGMARRANTGELFFGEGSRLTVL.

The CDR3 nucleotides are TGCAGTGCTTACACCCCCCAGGCCCAGTACTTC. It is translated as CSAYTPQAQYF. The chain combines TRBV20-1 with TRBJ2-5; D is ambiguous. Trimming left V 5 bases short and J 9 bases short, with 13 bases between. This CDR3 is built from 11 residues. CDR1 DFQATT and CDR2 SNEGSKA come from the germline V gene (reference sequence).

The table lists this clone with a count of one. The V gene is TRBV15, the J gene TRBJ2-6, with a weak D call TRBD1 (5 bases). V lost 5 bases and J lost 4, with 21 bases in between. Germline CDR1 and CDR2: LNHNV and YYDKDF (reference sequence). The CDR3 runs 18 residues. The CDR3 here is CATSSRARAPAGANVLTF. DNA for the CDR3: TGTGCCACCAGCTCCCGAGCCAGGGCCCCTGCGGGGGCCAACGTCCTGACTTTC.